One sample yielded the 27 T cell receptor beta chains listed below, sequenced in a study of control samples from healthy donors and cancer patients. TCRdb keeps only in-frame clones here, not all; method: immunoSEQ multiplex PCR. This table holds about 100,000 clones, 87% found once. The sample consisted of blood. The receptors derive from a woman between 45 and 60 years old in good health.

This clone was seen more than once but under ten times. This rearrangement joins TRBV4-3 to TRBJ1-1; D not certain. CDR1 and CDR2 from the germline V gene are LGHNA and YSLEER. The V and J ends lost 0 bases and 5 bases respectively, with 22 bases between them. The CDR3 spans 18 residues. In nucleotides, the CDR3 is TGCGCCAGCAGCCAAGATAGGAACACGATGGGGAGTGGTACTGAAGCTTTCTTT. Protein: CASSQDRNTMGSGTEAFF.

V usage is TRBV15 and J usage is TRBJ1-1, with D unclear. The CDR3 totals 15 residues. Germline lookup yields CDR1 LNHNV and CDR2 YYDKDF (reference sequence). V lost 0 bases and J lost 1, with 9 bases in between. The CDR3 protein is CATSRDRLGNTEAFF. In DNA form, the CDR3 reads TGTGCCACCAGCAGAGACAGGCTGGGGAACACTGAAGCTTTCTTT.

The V call is TRBV6-1, the J call TRBJ2-5; 8 positions match TRBD2. In germline, CDR1 is MNHNS, CDR2 SASEGT. The junction had 3 bases not matched to a gene; V was cut back by 0 bases and J by 6 bases. This CDR3 is built from 14 residues. The CDR3 protein is CASSEAGLVKTQYF. CDR3 nucleotide sequence: TGTGCCAGCAGTGAAGCGGGACTAGTAAAGACCCAGTACTTC.

J is TRBJ2-3 and V is TRBV2; 8 nucleotides line up with TRBD1. Trimming removed 6 bases from V and 2 bases from J; junction bases left unmatched: 4. The CDR3 is 14 residues long. Germline values: CDR1 SNHLY, CDR2 FYNNEI. The CDR3 DNA reads TGTGCCAGCAGACGACAGGGGTCCACAGATACGCAGTATTTT. This encodes CASRRQGSTDTQYF. Supplemented by reference TRBV2 and TRBJ2-3, the full variable domain reads EPEVTQTPSHQVTQMGQEVILRCVPISNHLYFYWYRQILGQKVEFLVSFYNNEISEKSEIFDDQFSVERPDGSNFTLKIRSTKLEDSAMYFCASRRQGSTDTQYFGPGTRLTVL.

J is TRBJ2-1 and V is TRBV5-1, with D possibly being TRBD1 or TRBD2 (6 bases each). Per the germline V gene, CDR1 is SGHRS and CDR2 is YFSETQ. CDR3 length: 15 residues. V dropped 4 bases and J dropped 6 bases, with 17 bases sitting between them. Written as DNA, the CDR3 is TGCGCCAGCAGCAAAGACCGGGGGCTGTTCAATGAGCAGTTCTTC. Translation gives CASSKDRGLFNEQFF.

This chain uses TRBV25-1 with TRBJ2-1; no reliable D call. Deletions cut 5 bases from V and 0 bases from J, with 11 bases between. This CDR3 comprises 15 residues. CDR1 and CDR2 (germline): MGHDK, SYGVNS. This chain's CDR3 is CASSSPLRSYNEQFF. The CDR3 nucleotides are TGTGCCAGCAGTTCCCCCCTTCGCTCCTACAATGAGCAGTTCTTC.

The V gene is TRBV7-9, the J gene TRBJ1-6, with D possibly being TRBD1 (5 bases). Germline CDR1 reads SEHNR; CDR2 reads FQNEAQ (reference sequence). Trimming pared 6 bases from V and 9 bases from J, leaving 18 bases between. The CDR3 extends over 15 amino acids. Here the CDR3 DNA reads TGTGCCAGCAGACGAACAGACAGCACCCCTTCACCCCTCCACTTT. Its protein is CASRRTDSTPSPLHF.

The gene calls are TRBV18 and TRBJ1-1, with D hard to call. Deletions cut 3 bases from V and 1 base from J, with 12 bases between. The CDR3 is 15 amino acids. CDR1 and CDR2 (germline): KGHSH, LQKENI. CDR3 in DNA: TGTGCCAGCTCACCGACGGTGAGCTCGAACACTGAAGCTTTCTTT. It codes for CASSPTVSSNTEAFF.

The chain couples TRBV6-5 to TRBJ1-1; weak D call: TRBD1 (5 bases). There are 15 residues in the CDR3. The germline V and J ends were trimmed by 4 bases and 3 bases, with 15 bases remaining between them. Germline lookup yields CDR1 MNHEY and CDR2 SVGAGI. The CDR3 DNA reads as TGTGCCAGCAGTTTCGGGGGGTTAGGGGACACTGAAGCTTTCTTT. Protein sequence: CASSFGGLGDTEAFF.

As concerns this clone: This sample includes further DNA sequences coding for the same CDR3. V and J are TRBV16 and TRBJ2-2, with D perhaps TRBD2 (5 bases). V lost 0 bases and J 5 bases, leaving 7 bases between the germline ends. The CDR3 contains 14 residues. Germline CDR1 and CDR2: KGHSY and FQNENV. The CDR3 DNA follows: TGTGCCAGCAGCCAATCAAGAGGGACCGGGGAGCTGTTTTTT. Translated: CASSQSRGTGELFF.

This chain uses TRBV5-4 with TRBJ2-1; D is unclear. Germline-derived CDR1 and CDR2 are SGHNT and YYREEE (reference sequence). CDR3 length: 11 residues. The V end lost 4 bases, the J end lost 11 bases, and 10 bases lay between the germline ends. The DNA for the CDR3 is TGTGCCAGCAGCACGGACCAGAAGCAGTTCTTC. It encodes CASSTDQKQFF.

V is TRBV19 and J is TRBJ2-1; 7 positions match TRBD2. Trimming removed 1 base from V and 4 bases from J; junction bases left unmatched: 4. The length of the CDR3 is 15 residues. From germline, CDR1 is LNHDA and CDR2 SQIVND (reference sequence). Here the CDR3 DNA reads TGTGCCAGTAGTATAGGGGCGGGGGAGTACAATGAGCAGTTCTTC. Protein: CASSIGAGEYNEQFF.

V usage is TRBV2 and J usage is TRBJ2-3, with TRBD2 matching 14 bases. The length of the CDR3 is 17 residues. Trimming at V came to 4 bases and at J to 0 bases, leaving 3 bases not matched to a gene. The V gene's germline CDR1 is SNHLY and CDR2 FYNNEI. The chain's CDR3 is CASSGTSGGTSTDTQYF. In DNA, the CDR3 is TGTGCCAGCAGTGGGACTAGCGGGGGGACTAGCACAGATACGCAGTATTTT.

The rearrangement joins TRBV18 to TRBJ2-4; no reliable D call. The length of the CDR3 is 15 residues. Trimming shortened V by 0 bases and J by 1 base, and 7 bases separated the two germline ends. Germline V gives CDR1 KGHSH, CDR2 LQKENI. CDR3 region: CASSPPDQAKNIQYF. CDR3 sequence (DNA): TGTGCCAGCTCACCACCGGATCAGGCCAAAAACATTCAGTACTTC. The complete variable domain, with remaining parts taken from reference TRBV18 and TRBJ2-4, reads NAGVMQNPRHLVRRRGQEARLRCSPMKGHSHVYWYRQLPEEGLKFMVYLQKENIIDESGMPKERFSAEFPKEGPSILRIQQVVRGDSAAYFCASSPPDQAKNIQYFGAGTRLSVL.

This clone was seen once. The chain joins TRBV7-2 to TRBJ1-5; D unclear. V shed 2 bases and J shed 3 bases, with 14 bases lying between them. Germline CDR1 reads SGHTA; CDR2 reads FQGNSA. This CDR3 spans 16 amino acids. CDR3: CASSLFRAPFNQPQHF. Here the CDR3 DNA reads TGTGCCAGCAGCTTATTTCGGGCGCCATTCAATCAGCCCCAGCATTTT.

The rearrangement uses TRBV18 and TRBJ2-7; D ambiguous. The CDR3 is made up of 13 amino acids. Germline CDR1 is KGHSH and CDR2 is LQKENI. V lost 1 base and J 3 bases, leaving 7 bases between the germline ends. The CDR3 here is CASSPLSNYEQYV. DNA for the CDR3: TGTGCCAGCTCACCACTAAGCAACTACGAGCAGTACGTC.

This clone was observed once. The rearrangement links TRBV7-3 to TRBJ2-5, with TRBD2 matching over 8 bases. The V and J ends lost 8 bases and 4 bases, in that order; junction bases with no gene match: 9. Germline lookup yields CDR1 SGHTA and CDR2 FQGTGA. The CDR3 is made up of 14 amino acids. This CDR3 reads CASGPGGPGETQYF. The CDR3 coding sequence is TGTGCCAGCGGACCGGGGGGGCCCGGAGAGACCCAGTACTTC.

J is TRBJ2-1 and V is TRBV11-3, with TRBD2 as a possible D gene (7 bases). The V end was cut by 4 bases, the J end by 2 bases, with 15 bases between. The CDR3 length is 16 residues. Germline V gene lookup returns CDR1 SGHNT and CDR2 YENEEA. The CDR3 here is CASSSPRGTTYNEQFF. DNA for the CDR3: TGTGCCAGCAGCTCCCCTAGGGGGACTACCTACAATGAGCAGTTCTTC.

The rearrangement uses TRBV30 and TRBJ2-7; D possibly uses TRBD1 or TRBD2 (6 bases each). Germline V gene lookup returns CDR1 GTSNPN and CDR2 SVGIG (reference sequence). The V end was cut by 0 bases, the J end by 3 bases, with 18 bases between. CDR3 length equals 16 residues. The CDR3 region has the DNA TGTGCCTGGAGTGTACGGGGGACAATGGGGGTCTACGAGCAGTACGTC. Protein sequence: CAWSVRGTMGVYEQYV.

This clone was found once. The chain couples TRBV5-1 to TRBJ1-1; D not certain. The CDR3 is 13 residues long. CDR1 SGHRS and CDR2 YFSETQ come from the germline V gene. Trimming pared 0 bases from V and 4 bases from J, leaving 7 bases between. The CDR3 DNA reads as TGCGCCAGCAGCTTGGTGCTGAGCACTGAAGCTTTCTTT. Protein: CASSLVLSTEAFF.

The V gene is TRBV15, the J gene TRBJ2-2, with 10 positions matching TRBD2. CDR1 is LNHNV, CDR2 YYDKDF, per germline (reference sequence). Unmatched junction bases numbered 7, after V lost 8 bases and J lost 7 bases. The CDR3 is 14 amino acids. The CDR3 protein is CATPSGGANGELFF. DNA for the CDR3: TGTGCCACCCCGAGCGGGGGGGCGAACGGGGAGCTGTTTTTT. Filled out from reference TRBV15 and TRBJ2-2, the complete variable domain reads DAMVIQNPRYQVTQFGKPVTLSCSQTLNHNVMYWYQQKSSQAPKLLFHYYDKDFNNEADTPDNFQSRRPNTSFCFLDIRSPGLGDTAMYLCATPSGGANGELFFGEGSRLTVL.

The genes are TRBV30 and TRBJ2-5; D could derive from TRBD1 or TRBD2 (6 bases each). The CDR3 runs to 13 residues. With 2 bases removed from V and 5 bases from J, the gap between germline ends came to 12 bases. Germline V lookup: CDR1 GTSNPN, CDR2 SVGIG (reference sequence). The CDR3: CAWSRGVGETQYF. The CDR3 coding sequence is TGTGCCTGGAGTAGGGGGGTTGGGGAGACCCAGTACTTC.

This chain links TRBV5-1 with TRBJ1-6; D unclear. The V and J ends lost 0 bases and 7 bases respectively, with 20 bases between them. Germline-derived CDR1 and CDR2 are SGHRS and YFSETQ. The CDR3 extends over 18 amino acids. The CDR3 here is CASSLVEGSEKPNSPLHF. The DNA for the CDR3 is TGCGCCAGCAGCTTGGTAGAGGGATCCGAGAAGCCGAATTCACCCCTCCACTTT. The full variable domain, rest sourced from reference TRBV5-1 and TRBJ1-6, is KAGVTQTPRYLIKTRGQQVTLSCSPISGHRSVSWYQQTPGQGLQFLFEYFSETQRNKGNFPGRFSGRQFSNSRSEMNVSTLELGDSALYLCASSLVEGSEKPNSPLHFGNGTRLTVT.

The V call is TRBV28, the J call TRBJ1-1; D not certain. CDR1 and CDR2 (germline): MDHEN, SYDVKM. This CDR3 contains 12 residues. V was trimmed by 10 bases and J by 2 bases, leaving 11 bases between them. CDR3 DNA sequence: TGTGCCACCTCTTTGGTTAACACTGAAGCTTTCTTT. Translating it yields CATSLVNTEAFF. The variable domain in full, with the rest retrieved from reference TRBV28 and TRBJ1-1, is DVKVTQSSRYLVKRTGEKVFLECVQDMDHENMFWYRQDPGLGLRLIYFSYDVKMKEKGDIPEGYSVSREKKERFSLILESASTNQTSMYLCATSLVNTEAFFGQGTRLTVV.

This chain joins TRBV11-2 and TRBJ1-2; D not certain. The CDR3 consists of 13 residues. The V end lost 5 bases, the J end lost 8 bases, and 15 bases lay between the germline ends. Germline CDR1 reads SGHAT; CDR2 reads FQNNGV. CDR3 nucleotides: TGTGCCAGCAGCCCTTCTGGCAGCCCGGGCTACACCTTC. Its translation: CASSPSGSPGYTF.

V usage is TRBV7-7 and J usage is TRBJ2-2; a possible D gene is TRBD2 (7 bases). Germline assignment: CDR1 SSHAT and CDR2 FNYEAQ (reference sequence). V was clipped by 2 bases and J by 5 bases, with 9 bases between them. The CDR3 spans 14 residues. The DNA for the CDR3 is TGTGCCAGCAGCTTAAGGGGGGGGACCGGGGAGCTGTTTTTT. This gives the protein CASSLRGGTGELFF.

The table lists this clone with a few counts. The J gene is TRBJ2-7, the V gene TRBV2; D gene uncertain. Trimming took off 7 bases at V and 6 bases at J, with 16 bases between the two ends. Germline V lookup: CDR1 SNHLY, CDR2 FYNNEI. The CDR3 is made up of 13 amino acids. Here the CDR3 reads CASNSAWSGEQYV. As DNA, the CDR3 is TGTGCCAGCAACTCGGCTTGGTCGGGCGAGCAGTACGTC.